The 30 T cell receptor beta chains reported below all come from one sample, sequenced in a study of post-analysis software for immune sequencing data. No antigen is known for these receptors. Points from the study as a whole: Five or six TRBV segments, TRBV5-6, TRBV5-1 and TRBV20-1 among them, were found more frequent in patients than controls.

Tagging with unique molecular identifiers was a feature of the TCR beta cDNA libraries. MiXCR, applied by TCRdb to the PCR reads, yields one record per CDR3 protein. This sample has roughly 800,000 distinct CDR3 sequences, with approximately 50% found just once. Sequenced material: blood. The receptors here all came from a girl aged 5 to 17 with multiple sclerosis.

This clonotype was found a few times. The V call is TRBV5-1, the J call TRBJ2-1; D may be TRBD2 (6 bases). Deletions cut 0 bases from V and 6 bases from J, with 16 bases between. Germline loops: CDR1 SGHRS, CDR2 YFSETQ. The CDR3 spans 16 residues. The CDR3: CASSLAGGWAFNEQFF. The CDR3, as DNA: TGCGCCAGCAGCTTGGCCGGGGGTTGGGCCTTCAATGAGCAGTTCTTC.

This clonotype was seen only a few times. The V and J genes are TRBV15 and TRBJ2-7; D is unresolved. The CDR3 contains 12 residues. Trimming left V 1 base short and J 6 bases short, with 7 bases between. Per the germline V gene, CDR1 is LNHNV and CDR2 is YYDKDF (reference sequence). The CDR3 DNA is TGTGCCACCAGCAGAGGTAGGACCGAGCAGTACTTC. Residues: CATSRGRTEQYF.

The chain uses TRBV12-3 or TRBV12-4 and TRBJ1-2, with 8 bases lining up with TRBD1. The CDR3 spans 14 residues. Unmatched junction bases numbered 10, after V lost 6 bases and J lost 7 bases. DNA of the CDR3: TGTGCCAGCAGACTTCCGGGACAGGAGCCTGGCTACACCTTC. This sequence encodes CASRLPGQEPGYTF.

The sample holds a few counts of this clonotype. V is TRBV7-3 and J is TRBJ2-5, with 7 positions matching TRBD2. The J call may be mistaken, given a closer DNA end match to TRBJ2-7. The CDR3 covers 16 residues. Germline CDR1 is SGHTA and CDR2 is FQGTGA. For the CDR3, the DNA is TGTGCCAGCAGATCTCCGAAGGGGCGGGAGCGCTACGAGCAGTACTTC. It codes for CASRSPKGRERYEQYF.

The V and J genes are TRBV18 and TRBJ1-2; D is unresolved. CDR3 length: 14 residues. V lost 3 bases and J lost 5, with 13 bases in between. The germline CDR1 and CDR2 sequences are KGHSH and LQKENI. CDR3 region: CASSPGLTSYGYTF. The CDR3 nucleotides read TGTGCCAGCTCACCTGGCCTTACCAGTTATGGCTACACCTTC.

The chain uses TRBV29-1 and TRBJ1-2, with D unclear. The V gene's germline CDR1 is SQVTM and CDR2 ANQGSEA. Trimming took 2 bases from V and 4 from J, leaving 8 bases between them. The CDR3 is 12 residues long. CDR3 sequence (DNA): TGCAGCGTTGAATGGGTGTCCTATGGCTACACCTTC. It specifies CSVEWVSYGYTF.

This clonotype was picked up a small number of times. This chain links TRBV29-1 with TRBJ2-1; 10 positions agree with TRBD1. The V gene's germline CDR1 is SQVTM and CDR2 ANQGSEA. V gave up 6 bases and J gave up 8 bases; unmatched junction bases: 16. The length of the CDR3 is 16 residues. The CDR3 here is CSVREVWDRGSDEQFF. The CDR3 DNA reads TGCAGCGTCCGAGAAGTGTGGGACAGGGGTAGTGATGAGCAGTTCTTC.

The rearrangement uses TRBV7-9 and TRBJ1-1; TRBD1 matches 7 bases. The CDR3 contains 17 residues. CDR1 and CDR2 from the germline V gene are SEHNR and FQNEAQ (reference sequence). Trimming at V came to 5 bases and at J to 4 bases, leaving 16 bases not matched to a gene. In DNA form, the CDR3 reads TGTGCCAGCAGCCCAACCTATAGACAGGGAGTGGGCACTGAAGCTTTCTTT. Residues: CASSPTYRQGVGTEAFF. The entire variable domain, with the rest obtained from reference TRBV7-9 and TRBJ1-1, is as follows: DTGVSQNPRHKITKRGQNVTFRCDPISEHNRLYWYRQTLGQGPEFLTYFQNEAQLEKSRLLSDRFSAERPKGSFSTLEIQRTEQGDSAMYLCASSPTYRQGVGTEAFFGQGTRLTVV.

The chain couples TRBV29-1 to TRBJ1-2; a possible D gene is TRBD1 (6 bases). CDR3 length: 13 amino acids. Germline V gives CDR1 SQVTM, CDR2 ANQGSEA. The ends were cut back, 4 bases at V and 8 bases at J, with 17 bases in the middle. The CDR3 protein is CSVGGTHGGGYTF. CDR3 nucleotides: TGCAGCGTTGGCGGGACACACGGGGGAGGCTACACCTTC. The full variable domain, completed using reference TRBV29-1 and TRBJ1-2, is SAVISQKPSRDICQRGTSLTIQCQVDSQVTMMFWYRQQPGQSLTLIATANQGSEATYESGFVIDKFPISRPNLTFSTLTVSNMSPEDSSIYLCSVGGTHGGGYTFGSGTRLTVV.

This clonotype is a singleton in its sample. This chain joins TRBV3-1 and TRBJ1-2; possibly TRBD1 for D (5 bases). V dropped 4 bases and J dropped 7 bases, with 10 bases sitting between them. Germline values: CDR1 LGHDT, CDR2 YNNKEL (reference sequence). The CDR3 consists of 12 residues. The CDR3 DNA sequence: TGTGCCAGCAGCCCTTGGGGGTCTGGCTACACCTTC. Translation: CASSPWGSGYTF.

The chain links TRBV27 to TRBJ2-4; D gene ambiguous. Germline CDR1 MNHEY, CDR2 SMNVEV (reference sequence). The CDR3 is 16 residues long. The germline V and J ends were trimmed by 2 bases and 2 bases, with 13 bases remaining between them. CDR3 amino acids: CASSLNTGHSKNIQYF. The CDR3 DNA sequence: TGTGCCAGCAGTTTAAACACCGGTCATTCCAAAAACATTCAGTACTTC.

CDR3 region: CATSDDTSGDNEQFF. Written as DNA, the CDR3 is TGTGCCACCAGTGATGACACTAGCGGCGACAATGAGCAGTTCTTC. This chain uses TRBV24-1 with TRBJ2-1; 8 bases line up with TRBD2. Germline V gene lookup returns CDR1 KGHDR and CDR2 SFDVKD. The CDR3 is 15 residues long. V shed 3 bases, J shed 5 bases, and the junction held 5 bases outside the gene matches.

The rearrangement joins TRBV4-2 to TRBJ2-7, with 12 positions matching TRBD2. The CDR3 covers 19 residues. From germline, CDR1 is LGHNA and CDR2 YNFKEQ. Germline trimming cut 0 bases from V and 3 bases from J; bases unmatched to any gene: 12. CDR3 sequence: CASSQDRGSASGRVYEQYF. The CDR3 DNA reads TGTGCCAGCAGCCAAGATAGGGGGTCGGCTAGCGGGAGGGTCTACGAGCAGTACTTC.

This clonotype was detected a few times. CDR3 in amino acids: CAWSVRETQYF. The CDR3 bases are TGTGCCTGGAGTGTAAGGGAGACCCAGTACTTC. The chain combines TRBV30 with TRBJ2-5; D unclear. CDR3 length equals 11 residues. V dropped 0 bases and J dropped 5 bases, with 4 bases sitting between them. Germline CDR1 reads GTSNPN; CDR2 reads SVGIG (reference sequence).

The chain joins TRBV28 to TRBJ2-5, with D perhaps TRBD1 or TRBD2 (5 bases each). Trimming shortened V by 5 bases and J by 4 bases, and 11 bases separated the two germline ends. This CDR3 region has 13 residues. Looked up from germline, CDR1 is MDHEN and CDR2 is SYDVKM. The chain's CDR3 is CASSTGAVETQYF. CDR3 coding DNA: TGTGCCAGCAGTACCGGGGCGGTAGAGACCCAGTACTTC.

V is TRBV5-5 and J is TRBJ2-1; D gene unclear. The CDR3 extends over 11 amino acids. Germline CDR1 and CDR2: SGHKS and YYEKEE (reference sequence). V was shortened by 7 bases and J by 9 bases, with 11 bases between the two germline ends. The chain's CDR3 is CASAGFGEQFF. The CDR3 nucleotides are TGTGCCAGCGCTGGATTCGGTGAGCAGTTCTTC.

The CDR3 region has the DNA TGCGCCAGTCGACGGAGCGACTACGAGCAGTACTTC. This sequence encodes CASRRSDYEQYF. The chain employs TRBV10-2 and TRBJ2-7; D unresolved. Trimming stripped 9 bases from V and 3 bases from J, with 12 bases between. The CDR3 contains 12 residues. Looked up from germline, CDR1 is WSHSY and CDR2 is SAAADI.

The genes are TRBV10-3 and TRBJ2-1; TRBD2 matches at 11 bases. Germline loops: CDR1 ENHRY, CDR2 SYGVKD. The length of the CDR3 is 19 residues. V lost 4 bases to trimming and J lost 3 bases; unmatched junction nucleotides: 14. The CDR3 sequence is CAISVVAGGRQGFYNEQFF. CDR3 sequence (DNA): TGTGCCATCAGTGTGGTAGCGGGGGGGCGGCAAGGATTCTACAATGAGCAGTTCTTC.

The chain carries TRBV7-9 and TRBJ2-5; 9 nucleotides agree with TRBD1. The J call may be wrong; the DNA end is better matched by TRBJ2-7. Germline lookup yields CDR1 SEHNR and CDR2 FQNEAQ (reference sequence). CDR3 length equals 17 residues. The CDR3 spells CASSLALDRGYSYEQYF. DNA for the CDR3: TGTGCCAGCAGCTTAGCGCTTGACAGGGGGTACTCCTACGAGCAGTACTTC.

This chain joins TRBV20-1 and TRBJ1-4; maybe TRBD1 (5 bases). V was shortened by 3 bases and J by 0 bases, with 11 bases between the two germline ends. CDR3 size: 15 residues. Per the germline V gene, CDR1 is DFQATT and CDR2 is SNEGSKA (reference sequence). CDR3 amino acids: CSARGPQTTNEKLFF. CDR3 sequence (DNA): TGCAGTGCTAGGGGACCCCAAACAACTAATGAAAAACTGTTTTTT.

J is TRBJ2-3 and V is TRBV20-1; D gene uncertain. V was cut by 0 bases and J by 2 bases, with 12 bases left in between. The CDR3 runs 15 residues. Germline V CDR1 and CDR2: DFQATT, SNEGSKA (reference sequence). The CDR3 here is CSARDLGKPTDTQYF. For the CDR3, the DNA is TGCAGTGCTAGAGATCTTGGGAAACCCACAGATACGCAGTATTTT.

A few counts support this clonotype. The gene calls are TRBV7-6 and TRBJ2-1, with TRBD1 matching 10 bases. The V and J ends lost 4 bases and 4 bases, in that order; junction bases with no gene match: 7. CDR3 size: 16 residues. Germline V gene data show CDR1 as SGHVS and CDR2 as FNYEAQ. CDR3 sequence (DNA): TGTGCCAGCAGCTCAGAGACAGGGGGCCTTTACAATGAGCAGTTCTTC. Its protein product is CASSSETGGLYNEQFF. Full variable domain (rest looked up from reference TRBV7-6 and TRBJ2-1): GAGVSQSPRYKVTKRGQDVALRCDPISGHVSLYWYRQALGQGPEFLTYFNYEAQQDKSGLPNDRFSAERPEGSISTLTIQRTEQRDSAMYRCASSSETGGLYNEQFFGPGTRLTVL.

For this clonotype: Compared with germline, one end of the junction differs, possibly owing to a read error. J is TRBJ1-5 and V is TRBV10-2; D remains unclear. CDR1 WSHSY and CDR2 SAAADI come from the germline V gene. This CDR3 is built from 13 residues. The CDR3 protein is CTSSERSNQPQHF. The DNA for the CDR3 is TGCACCAGCAGTGAAAGGAGCAATCAGCCCCAGCATTTT.

This clonotype was detected only a few times. The chain links TRBV5-1 to TRBJ2-7; TRBD2 might be the D (7 bases). Germline CDR1 SGHRS, CDR2 YFSETQ. The CDR3 runs 14 residues. Between the trimmed V and J ends, which lost 6 bases and 2 bases, there was a span of 15 bases. CDR3 coding DNA: TGCGCCAGCACCATAGGGGGGGCAGCCTACGAGCAGTACTTC. Protein product: CASTIGGAAYEQYF. The whole variable domain, remainder taken from reference TRBV5-1 and TRBJ2-7, is KAGVTQTPRYLIKTRGQQVTLSCSPISGHRSVSWYQQTPGQGLQFLFEYFSETQRNKGNFPGRFSGRQFSNSRSEMNVSTLELGDSALYLCASTIGGAAYEQYFGPGTRLTVT.

V gene TRBV6-5 combines with J gene TRBJ2-5; 12 nucleotides align to TRBD2. The germline gives CDR1 MNHEY, CDR2 SVGAGI. V was clipped by 6 bases and J by 5 bases; unmatched bases: 7. CDR3 length: 15 residues. CDR3 sequence reads: CASSLPSGGVETQYF. The CDR3 DNA is TGTGCCAGCAGCTTACCTAGCGGGGGGGTTGAGACCCAGTACTTC.

The genes are TRBV20-1 and TRBJ2-5, with D possibly matching TRBD1 (5 bases). The J call may be mistaken, given a closer DNA end match to TRBJ2-7. CDR1 and CDR2 (germline): DFQATT, SNEGSKA (reference sequence). This CDR3 region has 11 residues. CDR3 nucleotides: TGCAGTGCACAGGACAACCACGAGCAGTACTTC. Encoded protein: CSAQDNHEQYF.

This rearrangement joins TRBV9 to TRBJ2-1; D is ambiguous. Germline CDR1 is SGDLS and CDR2 is YYNGEE. The CDR3 length is 14 residues. The V end was cut by 0 bases, the J end by 3 bases, with 7 bases between. CDR3 bases: TGTGCCAGCAGCGTAGGGCGGTTCTACAATGAGCAGTTCTTC. Translation gives CASSVGRFYNEQFF.

CDR3 in DNA: TGTGCCAGCAGCTTAGAAGCGGGAGAGTTGAATGAGCAGTTCTTC. Its protein product is CASSLEAGELNEQFF. The V gene is TRBV7-9, the J gene TRBJ2-1; TRBD2 matches 8 bases. The CDR3 extends over 15 amino acids. With V trimmed by 1 base and J by 7 bases, 6 bases remained unmatched. Germline loops: CDR1 SEHNR, CDR2 FQNEAQ (reference sequence).

Regarding this clonotype: The conserved phenylalanine or tryptophan normally closing the CDR3 is absent here, so this likely arose from a read error. This chain links TRBV5-4 with TRBJ2-1; 12 bases line up with TRBD2. This CDR3 has 15 residues. With V trimmed by 1 base and J by 5 bases, 1 base remained unmatched. Per the germline V gene, CDR1 is SGHNT and CDR2 is YYREEE (reference sequence). The CDR3 bases are TGTGCCAGCAGCTTGACTAGCGGGGGGAACAATGAGCAGTTCTGC. This translates into CASSLTSGGNNEQFC.

In this sample, this clonotype turned up a few times. The chain couples TRBV7-9 to TRBJ1-2, with D hard to call. The CDR3 is 13 residues long. Germline assignment: CDR1 SEHNR and CDR2 FQNEAQ (reference sequence). V dropped 6 bases and J dropped 1 base, with 9 bases sitting between them. This CDR3 is CASRSQLNYGYTF. The CDR3 DNA reads as TGTGCCAGCAGAAGCCAGCTTAACTATGGCTACACCTTC.